This T cell receptor beta chain was identified during a study of OX40 agonist ivuxolimab in advanced cancers. About the research overall: At doses from 0.01 to 10 mg/kg, patients were given intravenous ivuxolimab every 2 weeks. General study findings and limits: Patients with a partial response at 0.1-3.0 mg/kg had among the lowest clonal expansion. Averaging showed that CD8+ T cells had more expanded clones than CD4+ did.

In its sample, this clone was seen a few times. Its antigen is still unknown. This CDR3 has 12 amino acids. Germline trimming cut 5 bases from V and 5 bases from J; bases unmatched to any gene: 6. CDR1 and CDR2 from the germline V gene are GTSNPN and SVGIG (reference sequence). TCRdb's table, derived via immunoSEQ multiplex PCR, lists solely in-frame clones and lacks some. This table has 70,000 to 85,000 clones, 84% appearing once. Sequenced here: CD4+ or CD8+ T cells sorted from blood, sampled in a trial of the OX40 agonist ivuxolimab. This chain connects TRBV30 to TRBJ2-7, with 7 bases matching TRBD2. This TCR derives from an adult with an advanced solid tumor such as melanoma, head and neck, liver or kidney cancer. As DNA, the CDR3 is TGTGCCTGGGCGGGAGTGTCGAACGAGCAGTACTTC. It is translated as CAWAGVSNEQYF.